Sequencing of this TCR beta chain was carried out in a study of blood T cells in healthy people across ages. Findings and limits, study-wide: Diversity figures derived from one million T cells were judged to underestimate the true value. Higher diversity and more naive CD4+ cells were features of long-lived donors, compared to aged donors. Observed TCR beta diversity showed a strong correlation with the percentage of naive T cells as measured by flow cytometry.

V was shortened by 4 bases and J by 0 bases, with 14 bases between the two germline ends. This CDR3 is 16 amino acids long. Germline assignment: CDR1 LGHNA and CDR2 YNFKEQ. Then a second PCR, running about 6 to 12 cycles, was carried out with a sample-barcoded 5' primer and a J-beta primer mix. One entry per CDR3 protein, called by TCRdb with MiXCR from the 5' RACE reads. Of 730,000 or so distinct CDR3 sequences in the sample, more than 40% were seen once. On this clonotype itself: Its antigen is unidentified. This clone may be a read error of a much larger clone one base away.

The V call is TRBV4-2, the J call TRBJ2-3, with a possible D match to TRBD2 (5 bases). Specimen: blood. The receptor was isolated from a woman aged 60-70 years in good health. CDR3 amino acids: CASSPQRRTSTDTQYF. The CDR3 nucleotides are TGTGCCAGCAGCCCCCAGCGGAGGACTAGCACAGATACGCAGTATTTT.